This TCR beta chain was sequenced for a study of blood T cell repertoires in COVID-19 (dated by TCRdb to 2018 to 2021). Regarding the study in general: Samples covering the acute and convalescent phases of COVID-19 were provided by collaborators in the United States, Italy and Spain. The material from the prospective study consisted of cDNA or gDNA derived from T cells, B-cell-depleted T cells, or PBMCs. The dataset comprised deeply sampled blood TCRbeta repertoires from subjects exposed to, actively infected with, or recovered from COVID-19. A freely available public database, intended as a resource for researchers studying the immune response to SARS-CoV-2, is where the repertoires were released. The samples were drawn from the first 160 participants of the ongoing ImmuneRACE study and from 1,254 subjects provided by 6 global collaborators. Nearly every sample came with metadata listing a de-identified subject ID, COVID-19 status, age in years and sex. Where HLA class I and class II types were available, the types were taken from metadata supplied by the sample provider, not from assay-based typing. Summary of the overall study and its limitations: Clinical and demographic metadata were provided uncurated, with the amount varying by source and participant.

From the cysteine up to the phenylalanine, the CDR3 has a length of 12 residues. Only CDR3 DNA is held: 36 bases, read in frame from base 1. V gives up 2 bases and J gives up 5 bases, and the segment between their germline ends measures 6 bases. From a lookup of the germline V gene, CDR1 and CDR2 are WSHSY and SAAADI. As concerns this clone: The specificity of this receptor is unknown. No base quality values were provided; no much bigger clone lies one nucleotide off.

The collaborating institutions used their own protocols to collect whole blood in K2EDTA tubes. For TCRbeta analysis, collaborator samples were shipped as frozen whole blood, as isolated PBMCs, or as DNA extracted from either sample type. TCRbeta CDR3 regions were amplified from genomic DNA by means of the immunoSEQ Assay, a bias-controlled multiplex PCR. Per the original workflow: Nucleated cell counts per sample were estimated from amplification of reference gene primers within the assay. To quantify the absolute abundance of each unique TCRbeta CDR3 rearrangement, sequence reads were collapsed and filtered. For each sample, productive Simpson clonality was calculated by taking the square root of Simpson's diversity index across productive rearrangements. Entries here come from immuneACCESS through TCRdb and include only in-frame sequences with V and J called. Some clones fail to appear in such tables; in the studies checked, an unresolved V gene covers under half of the shortfall, and the cause of the remainder is unknown. The DNA was the basis for D and trimming; V, J and clone size are from that table. Recorded for this sample are around 60,000 clones; approximately 88% of them occurred a single time. The leading ten clones occupy 3.5% to 5% of the sample.

Here the chain combines TRBV10-2 and TRBJ1-1, with the D gene uncertain. Sequenced input: peripheral blood. This TCR was recovered from a human donor in a cohort sampled during active COVID-19. The nucleotides are TGCGCCAGCAGTGAGGCGAAAACTGAAGCTTTCTTT. Translated, this gives CASSEAKTEAFF.